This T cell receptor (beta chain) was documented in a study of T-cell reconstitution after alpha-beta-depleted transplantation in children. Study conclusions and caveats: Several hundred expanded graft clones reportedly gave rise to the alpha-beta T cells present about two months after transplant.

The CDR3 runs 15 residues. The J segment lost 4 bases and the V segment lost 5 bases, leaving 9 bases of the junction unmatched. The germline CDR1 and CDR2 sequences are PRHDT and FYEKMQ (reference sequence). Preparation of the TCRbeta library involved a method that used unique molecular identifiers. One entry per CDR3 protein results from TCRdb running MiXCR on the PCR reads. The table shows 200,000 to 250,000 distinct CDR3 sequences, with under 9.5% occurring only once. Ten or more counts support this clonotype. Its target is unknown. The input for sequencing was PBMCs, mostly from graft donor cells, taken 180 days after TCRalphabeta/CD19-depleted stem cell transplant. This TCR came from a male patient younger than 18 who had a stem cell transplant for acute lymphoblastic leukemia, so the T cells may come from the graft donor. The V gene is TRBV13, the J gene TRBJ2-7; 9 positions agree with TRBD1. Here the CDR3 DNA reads TGTGCCAGCAGCATGGGACAGGGAAAGATTTACGAGCAGTACTTC. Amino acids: CASSMGQGKIYEQYF. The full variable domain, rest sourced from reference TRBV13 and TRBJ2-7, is AAGVIQSPRHLIKEKRETATLKCYPIPRHDTVYWYQQGPGQDPQFLISFYEKMQSDKGSIPDRFSAQQFSDYHSELNMSSLELGDSALYFCASSMGQGKIYEQYFGPGTRLTVT.